What follows is one T cell receptor beta chain and its context. An end of the junction differs from the germline gene, which may be a read error. In the study's own analysis: Reference gene primer amplification gave nucleated cell count estimates. This table comes from immunoSEQ multiplex PCR, and its TCRdb copy is limited to in-frame clones, with some not included. V, J and clone size are those of that table, while D and trimming were read from the DNA. The data contain some 200,000 clones, 80% to 90% of them seen just once; the ten biggest clones take up 4.5% to 7.5%. The sample comes from a study of blood T cell repertoires in COVID-19. Looking at the study overall: The United States, Italy and Spain supplied acute and convalescent COVID-19 samples. The cDNA or gDNA used as material had been derived from T cells, B-cell-depleted T cells, or PBMCs.

The germline V gene has CDR1 SSHAT and CDR2 FNYEAQ (reference sequence). The CDR3 covers 19 residues. This chain links TRBV7-7 with TRBJ2-1, with TRBD2 matching 15 bases. The specimen was peripheral blood. This TCR came from a man older than 75 with acute or convalescent COVID-19. Here the CDR3 reads CASSPWTSGRAAGTNEQFF. The CDR3 DNA reads as TGTGCTAGCAGCCCCTGGACTAGCGGGAGGGCGGCTGGGACTAATGAGCAGTTCTTC.